This note documents a single T cell receptor beta chain sequence. Other DNA sequences in the sample encode the same CDR3. This sample was taken from a study of blood T cell repertoires in COVID-19. Study-level information: T cells, B-cell-depleted T cells, or PBMCs provided the cDNA or gDNA that served as material.

Source study methods: Estimated nucleated cell counts came from reference gene primer amplification. This table comes from immunoSEQ multiplex PCR, and its TCRdb copy is limited to in-frame clones, with some not included. The DNA was the basis for D and trimming; V, J and clone size are from that table. Among some 150,000 clones, under 90% were seen once, and the ten largest hold under 0.75%. Deletions cut 0 bases from V and 3 bases from J, with 10 bases between. The V gene's germline CDR1 is SGDLS and CDR2 YYNGEE. The CDR3 has 15 residues. V is TRBV9 and J is TRBJ1-5; possibly TRBD1 for D (5 bases). This TCR derives from a man between 60 and 70 years old with acute or convalescent COVID-19. Sequenced input: peripheral blood. The CDR3 reads CASSVDGGFNQPQHF. CDR3 bases: TGTGCCAGCAGCGTAGACGGGGGATTCAATCAGCCCCAGCATTTT.